This TCR beta chain was sequenced for a study of blood T cell repertoires in COVID-19. Across the whole study: Researchers got acute and convalescent COVID-19 samples from the United States, Italy and Spain. Sources were T cells, B-cell-depleted T cells, or PBMCs; the material itself was cDNA or gDNA.

TCRdb's table, derived via immunoSEQ multiplex PCR, lists solely in-frame clones and lacks some. The data show roughly 440,000 clones, 88% seen once. There are 14 residues in the CDR3. CDR1 is LGHDT, CDR2 YNNKEL, per germline (reference sequence). V was cut by 1 base and J by 0 bases, with 5 bases left in between. A Seattle source enrolled patients during active infection and followed them longitudinally. The clonotype was recovered from a woman aged 45-59 years with COVID-19, enrolled during active disease. This sequence joins TRBV3-1 (or the pseudogene TRBV3-2) and TRBJ2-3; no firm D call. The sample was peripheral blood. In DNA form, the CDR3 reads TGTGCCAGCAGCCAAGGACTTAGCACAGATACGCAGTATTTT. Protein sequence: CASSQGLSTDTQYF.